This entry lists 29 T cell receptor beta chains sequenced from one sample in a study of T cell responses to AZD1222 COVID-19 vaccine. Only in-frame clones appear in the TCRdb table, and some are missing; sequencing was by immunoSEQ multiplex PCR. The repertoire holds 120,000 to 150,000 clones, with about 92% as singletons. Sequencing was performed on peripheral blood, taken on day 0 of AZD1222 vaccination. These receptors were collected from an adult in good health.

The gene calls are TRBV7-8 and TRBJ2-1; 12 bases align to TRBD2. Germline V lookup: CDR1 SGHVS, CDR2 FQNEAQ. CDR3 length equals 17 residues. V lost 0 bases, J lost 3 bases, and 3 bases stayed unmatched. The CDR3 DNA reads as TGTGCCAGCAGCTTAGCGCTAGCGGGAGGGATCTACAATGAGCAGTTCTTC. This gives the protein CASSLALAGGIYNEQFF.

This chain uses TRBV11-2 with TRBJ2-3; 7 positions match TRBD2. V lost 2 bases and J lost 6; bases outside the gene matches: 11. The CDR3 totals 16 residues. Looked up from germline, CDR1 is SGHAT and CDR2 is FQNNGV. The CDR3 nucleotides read TGTGCCAGCAGCTTAACGGCGGGGAGGGCGGGTGATACGCAGTATTTT. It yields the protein CASSLTAGRAGDTQYF.

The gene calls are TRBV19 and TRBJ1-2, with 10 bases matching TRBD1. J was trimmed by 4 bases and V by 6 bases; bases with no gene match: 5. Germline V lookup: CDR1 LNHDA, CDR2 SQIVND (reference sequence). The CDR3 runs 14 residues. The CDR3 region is CASSPGQGFYGYTF. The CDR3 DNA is TGTGCCAGTAGCCCGGGACAGGGGTTCTATGGCTACACCTTC.

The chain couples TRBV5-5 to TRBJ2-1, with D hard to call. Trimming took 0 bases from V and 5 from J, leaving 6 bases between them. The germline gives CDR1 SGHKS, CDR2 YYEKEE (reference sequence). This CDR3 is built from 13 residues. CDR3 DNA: TGTGCCAGCAGCTTGGTAGGAGACAATGAGCAGTTCTTC. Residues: CASSLVGDNEQFF.

The chain's CDR3 is CASSPDRAAEAFF. The CDR3 DNA follows: TGTGCCAGCAGCCCCGACAGGGCCGCTGAAGCTTTCTTT. The J gene is TRBJ1-1, the V gene TRBV11-3; the match to TRBD1 covers 7 bases. Germline V lookup: CDR1 SGHNT, CDR2 YENEEA. V shed 5 bases, J shed 6 bases, and the junction held 6 bases outside the gene matches. This CDR3 has 13 amino acids.

The CDR3 is CATSDLGVGRISGNTIYF. Here the CDR3 DNA reads TGTGCCACCAGTGATTTGGGGGTCGGCAGAATCTCTGGAAACACCATATATTTT. This chain links TRBV24-1 with TRBJ1-3; no definite D call. This CDR3 spans 18 amino acids. Trimming pared 0 bases from V and 0 bases from J, leaving 14 bases between. The germline V gene encodes CDR1 KGHDR and CDR2 SFDVKD.

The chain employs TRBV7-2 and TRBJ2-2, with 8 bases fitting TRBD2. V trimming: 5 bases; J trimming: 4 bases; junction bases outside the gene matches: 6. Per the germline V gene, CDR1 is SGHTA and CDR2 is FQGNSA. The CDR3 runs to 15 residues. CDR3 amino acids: CASSRAGTSTGELFF. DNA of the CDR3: TGTGCCAGCAGCCGGGCCGGGACTAGCACCGGGGAGCTGTTTTTT.

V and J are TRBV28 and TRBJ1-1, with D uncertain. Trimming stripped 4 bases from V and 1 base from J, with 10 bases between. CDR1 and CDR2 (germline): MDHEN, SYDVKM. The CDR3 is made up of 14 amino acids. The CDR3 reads CASSSSGENTEAFF. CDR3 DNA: TGTGCCAGCAGTTCGAGTGGAGAGAACACTGAAGCTTTCTTT.

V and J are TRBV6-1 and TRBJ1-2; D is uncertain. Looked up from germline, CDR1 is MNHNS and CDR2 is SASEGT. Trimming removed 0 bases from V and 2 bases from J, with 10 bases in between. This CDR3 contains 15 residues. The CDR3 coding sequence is TGTGCCAGCAGTGAAGCGGTGGGGTTGAACTATGGCTACACCTTC. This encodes CASSEAVGLNYGYTF.

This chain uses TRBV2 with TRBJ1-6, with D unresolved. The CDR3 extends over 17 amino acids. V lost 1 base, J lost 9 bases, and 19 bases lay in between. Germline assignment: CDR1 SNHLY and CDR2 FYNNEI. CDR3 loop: CASSEVGSGFLFSPLHF. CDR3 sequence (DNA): TGTGCCAGCAGTGAAGTGGGCTCGGGATTTTTGTTTTCACCCCTCCACTTT.

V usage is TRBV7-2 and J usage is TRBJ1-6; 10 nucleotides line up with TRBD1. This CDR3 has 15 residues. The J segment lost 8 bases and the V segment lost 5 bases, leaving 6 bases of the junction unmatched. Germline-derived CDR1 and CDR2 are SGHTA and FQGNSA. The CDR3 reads CASSPRDRGYSPLHF. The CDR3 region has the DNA TGTGCCAGCAGCCCCCGGGACAGGGGATATTCACCCCTCCACTTT.

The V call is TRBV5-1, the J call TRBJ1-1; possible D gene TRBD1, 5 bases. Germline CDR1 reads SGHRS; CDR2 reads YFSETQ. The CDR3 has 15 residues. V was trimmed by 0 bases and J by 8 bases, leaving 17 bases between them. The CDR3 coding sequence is TGCGCCAGCAGCTTGGGACAGCCTGTGGGAGCGGAAGCTTTCTTT. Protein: CASSLGQPVGAEAFF.

The CDR3: CASSARQGTEAFF. The CDR3, as DNA: TGTGCCAGCAGCGCCAGACAGGGCACTGAAGCTTTCTTT. V and J are TRBV7-9 and TRBJ1-1, with 7 bases aligning to TRBD1. V trimming: 5 bases; J trimming: 4 bases; junction bases outside the gene matches: 4. This CDR3 is 13 amino acids long. Germline loops: CDR1 SEHNR, CDR2 FQNEAQ (reference sequence).

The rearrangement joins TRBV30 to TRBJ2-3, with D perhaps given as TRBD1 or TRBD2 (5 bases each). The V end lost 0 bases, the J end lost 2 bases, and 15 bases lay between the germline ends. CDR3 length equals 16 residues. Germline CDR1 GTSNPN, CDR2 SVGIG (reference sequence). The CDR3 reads CAWSVPRDRPTDTQYF. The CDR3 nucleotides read TGTGCCTGGAGTGTACCCCGGGACCGGCCCACAGATACGCAGTATTTT.

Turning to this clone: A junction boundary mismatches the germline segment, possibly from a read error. CDR3 amino acids: CASSKDLAGGSTGELFF. As DNA, the CDR3 is TGCGCCAGCAGCAAAGACCTAGCGGGAGGGTCGACCGGGGAGCTGTTTTTT. The chain is built from TRBV4-1 and TRBJ2-2, with 12 bases that match TRBD2. The CDR3 contains 17 residues. Germline V gives CDR1 MGHRA, CDR2 YSYEKL.

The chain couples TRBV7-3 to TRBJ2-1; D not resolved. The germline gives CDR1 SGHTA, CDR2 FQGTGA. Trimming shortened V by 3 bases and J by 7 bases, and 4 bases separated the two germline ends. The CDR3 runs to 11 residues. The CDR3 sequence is CASSLLNEQFF. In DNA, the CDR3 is TGTGCCAGCAGCTTGTTGAATGAGCAGTTCTTC.

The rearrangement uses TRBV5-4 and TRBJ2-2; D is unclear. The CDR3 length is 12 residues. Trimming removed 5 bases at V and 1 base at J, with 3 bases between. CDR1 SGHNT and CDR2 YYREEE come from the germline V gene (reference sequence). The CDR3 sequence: CASRLNTGELFF. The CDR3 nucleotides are TGTGCCAGCAGACTGAACACCGGGGAGCTGTTTTTT. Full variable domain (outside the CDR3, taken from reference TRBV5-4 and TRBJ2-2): ETGVTQSPTHLIKTRGQQVTLRCSSQSGHNTVSWYQQALGQGPQFIFQYYREEENGRGNFPPRFSGLQFPNYSSELNVNALELDDSALYLCASRLNTGELFFGEGSRLTVL.

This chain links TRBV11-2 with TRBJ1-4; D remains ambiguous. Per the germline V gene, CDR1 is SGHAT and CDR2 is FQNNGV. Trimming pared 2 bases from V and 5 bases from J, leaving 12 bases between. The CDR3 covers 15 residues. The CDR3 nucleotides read TGTGCCAGCAGCTTATATGGCAGACCGAATGAAAAACTGTTTTTT. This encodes CASSLYGRPNEKLFF.

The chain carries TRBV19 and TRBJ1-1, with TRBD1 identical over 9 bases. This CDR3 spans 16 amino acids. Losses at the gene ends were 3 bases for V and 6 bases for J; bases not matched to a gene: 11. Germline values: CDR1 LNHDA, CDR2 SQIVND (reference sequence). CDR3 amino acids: CASSMDRGGMKSEAFF. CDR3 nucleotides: TGTGCCAGTAGTATGGACAGGGGAGGGATGAAGTCTGAAGCTTTCTTT.

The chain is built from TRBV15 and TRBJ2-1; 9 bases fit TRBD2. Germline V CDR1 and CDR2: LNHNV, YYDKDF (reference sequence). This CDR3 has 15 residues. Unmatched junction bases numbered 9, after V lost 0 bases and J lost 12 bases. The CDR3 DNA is TGTGCCACCAGCAGAGAGAGTAGCGGGGGTAGCCGGCAGTTCTTC. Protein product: CATSRESSGGSRQFF.

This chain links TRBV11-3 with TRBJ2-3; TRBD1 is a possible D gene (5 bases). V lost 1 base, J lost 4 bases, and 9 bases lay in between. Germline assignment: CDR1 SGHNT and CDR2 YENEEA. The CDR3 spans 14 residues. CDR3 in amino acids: CASSLGQTPDTQYF. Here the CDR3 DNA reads TGTGCCAGCAGCTTAGGACAGACCCCAGATACGCAGTATTTT.

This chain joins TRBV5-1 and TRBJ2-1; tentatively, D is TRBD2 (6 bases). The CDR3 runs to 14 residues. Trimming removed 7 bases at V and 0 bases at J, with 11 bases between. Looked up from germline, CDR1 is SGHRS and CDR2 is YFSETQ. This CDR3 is CASRFSGSYNEQFF. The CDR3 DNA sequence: TGCGCCAGCCGGTTTAGCGGCTCCTACAATGAGCAGTTCTTC.

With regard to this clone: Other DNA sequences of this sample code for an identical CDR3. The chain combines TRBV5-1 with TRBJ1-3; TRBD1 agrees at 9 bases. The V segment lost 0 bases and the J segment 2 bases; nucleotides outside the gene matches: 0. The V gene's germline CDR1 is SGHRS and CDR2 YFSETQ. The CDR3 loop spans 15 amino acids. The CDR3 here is CASSLGQGAGNTIYF. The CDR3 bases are TGCGCCAGCAGCTTGGGACAGGGGGCTGGAAACACCATATATTTT.

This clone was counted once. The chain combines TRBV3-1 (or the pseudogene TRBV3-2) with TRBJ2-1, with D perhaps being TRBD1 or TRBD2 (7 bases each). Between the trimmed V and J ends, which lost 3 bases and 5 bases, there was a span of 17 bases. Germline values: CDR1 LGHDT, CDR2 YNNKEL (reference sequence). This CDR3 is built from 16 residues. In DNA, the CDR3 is TGTGCCAGCAGCCACCAGGGACAGCGGGGACACAATGAGCAGTTCTTC. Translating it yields CASSHQGQRGHNEQFF.

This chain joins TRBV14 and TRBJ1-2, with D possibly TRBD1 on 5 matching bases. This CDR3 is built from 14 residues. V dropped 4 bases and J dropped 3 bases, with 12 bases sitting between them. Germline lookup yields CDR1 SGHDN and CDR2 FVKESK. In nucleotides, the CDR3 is TGTGCCAGCAGCCCCTTAACAGGCTACTATGGCTACACCTTC. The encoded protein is CASSPLTGYYGYTF.

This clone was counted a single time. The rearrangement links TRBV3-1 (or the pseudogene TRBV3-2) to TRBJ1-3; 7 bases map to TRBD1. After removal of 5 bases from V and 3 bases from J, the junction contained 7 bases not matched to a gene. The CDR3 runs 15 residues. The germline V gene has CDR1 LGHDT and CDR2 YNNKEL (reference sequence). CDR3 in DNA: TGTGCCAGCAGCTCGGCAGGGGGGAGTGGAAACACCATATATTTT. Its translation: CASSSAGGSGNTIYF.

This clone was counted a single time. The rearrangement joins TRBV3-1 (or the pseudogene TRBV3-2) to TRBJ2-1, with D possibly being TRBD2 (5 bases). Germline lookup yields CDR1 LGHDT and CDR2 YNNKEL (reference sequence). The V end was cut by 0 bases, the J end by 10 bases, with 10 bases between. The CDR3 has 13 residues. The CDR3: CASSQDGRWEQFF. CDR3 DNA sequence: TGTGCCAGCAGCCAAGATGGGAGATGGGAGCAGTTCTTC.

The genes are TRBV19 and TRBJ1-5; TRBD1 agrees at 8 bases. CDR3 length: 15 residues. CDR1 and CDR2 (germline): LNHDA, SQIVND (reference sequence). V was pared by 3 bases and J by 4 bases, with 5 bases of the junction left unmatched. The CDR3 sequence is CASSIYGQGNQPQHF. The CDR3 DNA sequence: TGTGCCAGTAGTATTTACGGACAGGGAAATCAGCCCCAGCATTTT. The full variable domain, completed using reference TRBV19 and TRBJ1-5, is DGGITQSPKYLFRKEGQNVTLSCEQNLNHDAMYWYRQDPGQGLRLIYYSQIVNDFQKGDIAEGYSVSREKKESFPLTVTSAQKNPTAFYLCASSIYGQGNQPQHFGDGTRLSIL.

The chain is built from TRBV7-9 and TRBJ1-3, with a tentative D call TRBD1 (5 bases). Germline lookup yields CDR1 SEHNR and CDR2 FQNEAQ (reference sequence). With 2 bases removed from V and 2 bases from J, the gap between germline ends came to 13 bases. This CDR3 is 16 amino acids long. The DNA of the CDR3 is TGTGCCAGCAGCTTAACAAGGGACCCACCTGGAAACACCATATATTTT. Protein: CASSLTRDPPGNTIYF. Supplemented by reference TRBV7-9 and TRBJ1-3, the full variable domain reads DTGVSQNPRHKITKRGQNVTFRCDPISEHNRLYWYRQTLGQGPEFLTYFQNEAQLEKSRLLSDRFSAERPKGSFSTLEIQRTEQGDSAMYLCASSLTRDPPGNTIYFGEGSWLTVV.